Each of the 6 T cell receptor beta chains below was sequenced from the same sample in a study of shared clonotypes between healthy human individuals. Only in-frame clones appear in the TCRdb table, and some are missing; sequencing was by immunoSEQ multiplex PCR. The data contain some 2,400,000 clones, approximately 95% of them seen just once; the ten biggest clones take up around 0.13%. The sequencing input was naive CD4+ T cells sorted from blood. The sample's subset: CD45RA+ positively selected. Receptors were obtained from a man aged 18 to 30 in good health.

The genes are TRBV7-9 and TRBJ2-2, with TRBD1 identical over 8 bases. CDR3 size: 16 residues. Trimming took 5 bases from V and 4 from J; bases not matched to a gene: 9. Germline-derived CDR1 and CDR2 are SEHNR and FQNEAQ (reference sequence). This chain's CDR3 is CASSPRGQVGTGELFF. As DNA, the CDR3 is TGTGCCAGCAGCCCCAGGGGGCAGGTGGGCACCGGGGAGCTGTTTTTT.

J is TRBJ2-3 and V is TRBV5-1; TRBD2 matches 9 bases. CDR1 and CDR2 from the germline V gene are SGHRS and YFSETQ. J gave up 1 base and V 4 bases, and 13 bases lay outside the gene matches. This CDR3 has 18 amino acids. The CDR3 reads CASSVTAGGLIGTDTQYF. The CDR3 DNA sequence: TGCGCCAGCAGCGTTACTGCGGGGGGGCTTATTGGCACAGATACGCAGTATTTT.

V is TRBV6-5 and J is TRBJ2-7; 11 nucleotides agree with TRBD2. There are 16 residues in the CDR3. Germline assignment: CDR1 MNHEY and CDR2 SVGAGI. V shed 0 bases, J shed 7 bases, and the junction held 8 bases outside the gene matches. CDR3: CASSYSASGGTLEQYF. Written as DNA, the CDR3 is TGTGCCAGCAGTTACTCGGCTAGCGGGGGGACCTTAGAGCAGTACTTC.

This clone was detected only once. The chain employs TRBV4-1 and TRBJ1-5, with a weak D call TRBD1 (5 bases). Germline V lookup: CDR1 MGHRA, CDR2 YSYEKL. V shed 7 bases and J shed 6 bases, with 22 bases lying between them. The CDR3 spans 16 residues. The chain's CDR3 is CASTYGAGIDGQPQHF. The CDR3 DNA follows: TGCGCCAGCACCTACGGGGCGGGGATTGACGGTCAGCCCCAGCATTTT.

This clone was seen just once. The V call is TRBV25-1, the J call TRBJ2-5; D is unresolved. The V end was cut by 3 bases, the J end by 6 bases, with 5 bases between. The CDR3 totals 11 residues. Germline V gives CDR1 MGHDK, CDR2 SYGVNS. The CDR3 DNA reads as TGTGCCAGCAGTGATGTTCAGACCCAGTACTTC. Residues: CASSDVQTQYF.

CDR3 sequence: CASSESSAIYEQYF. CDR3 coding DNA: TGCGCCAGCAGTGAGTCGTCGGCTATCTACGAGCAGTACTTC. The chain employs TRBV10-1 and TRBJ2-7; unclear D gene. The CDR3 has 14 residues. Between the trimmed V and J ends, which lost 0 bases and 3 bases, there was a span of 9 bases. Germline CDR1 and CDR2: WNHNN and SYGVQD (reference sequence).